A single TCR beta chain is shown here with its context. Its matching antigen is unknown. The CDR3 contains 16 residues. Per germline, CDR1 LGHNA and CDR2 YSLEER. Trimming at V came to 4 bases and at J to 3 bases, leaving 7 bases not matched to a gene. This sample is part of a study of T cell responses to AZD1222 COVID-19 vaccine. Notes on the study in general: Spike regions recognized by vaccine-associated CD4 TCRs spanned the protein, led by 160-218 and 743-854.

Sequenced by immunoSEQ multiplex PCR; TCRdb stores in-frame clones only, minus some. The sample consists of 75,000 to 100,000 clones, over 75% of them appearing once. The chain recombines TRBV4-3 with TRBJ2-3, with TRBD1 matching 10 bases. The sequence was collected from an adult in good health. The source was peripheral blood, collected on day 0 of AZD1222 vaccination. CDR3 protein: CASSRIPGQGTDTQYF. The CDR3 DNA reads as TGCGCCAGCAGCCGTATTCCGGGACAGGGGACAGATACGCAGTATTTT.